This T cell receptor beta chain was sequenced for a study of T cell repertoires in cytomegalovirus infection (dated by TCRdb to the late 2010s). About the investigation overall: Because public TCR beta signatures pointed to carriage of CMV infection together with the matching HLA type, the HLA type of each donor mattered for the analysis.

Turning to this clonotype: The specificity of this receptor is unknown. Since a much larger clone is just one base distant, this may be a read error.

What the authors observed across the whole study: The ex vivo response was dominated by HLA-C-restricted CMV-specific TCR beta clonotypes, which also provided the single most frequent clonotype in two of eight donors. Carriers of CMV infection plus the relevant HLA type were discriminated by the cumulative frequency of public TCR beta family members in the study cohort and in an independent roughly 400-donor cohort.

Sequencing was carried out with an Illumina HiSeq 1500. TCRdb passed the public sequencing reads through fastp at Q25 and MiXCR, retaining productive beta sequences. Rows with one shared CDR3 protein collapse into an entry with the most common genes and DNA. Across this sample there are hundreds of thousands of distinct CDR3 sequences, with approximately 24% seen only once. Of the sample, 6.5% to 10% is held by the ten largest clones. The specimen sequenced was CD8+ T cells from PBMCs. This TCR came from a human donor in good health (CMV status not recorded). Some clones in this sample may be carry-over from other donors' samples.

The nucleotide sequence reads TGTGCCAGCGTATCCAGGACACTCAACTATGGCTACACCTTC. It specifies CASVSRTLNYGYTF. Here the chain combines TRBV28 and TRBJ1-2; TRBD1 is a possible D gene, resting on 5 matching bases. Inclusive of the bounding cysteine and phenylalanine, the CDR3 is 14 residues long. CDR3 DNA is the only sequence kept; it has 42 bases, read in frame from the first base. As encoded in the germline V gene, CDR1 is MDHEN while CDR2 is SYDVKM. V is cut by 8 bases and J by 2 bases, and the space between the germline ends is 15 bases.